A single sample gave rise to the 14 T cell receptor beta chains below, sequenced in a study of metastatic and nonmetastatic thyroid tumors (dated by TCRdb to between 2020 and 2021). The library was prepared using PCR. Sequencer: Illumina HiSeq 4000. The public reads were quality trimmed at Q25 with fastp and then assembled into clones with MiXCR by TCRdb, keeping productive beta chains. This sample comprises 30,000 or so clones, roughly a fifth of them detected only once. Of the sample, approximately 8.1% falls within the top ten clones. Before undergoing thyroid surgery, none of the patients had been given any kind of treatment. The sequenced sample was blood. All receptors come from a female donor with papillary thyroid cancer or a benign thyroid nodule (not recorded which). Some clones in this sample may be carry-over from other donors' samples.

The V gene is TRBV6-6, the J gene TRBJ1-1; TRBD1 aligns across 12 bases. This CDR3 is 16 amino acids long. The germline V gene encodes CDR1 MNHNY and CDR2 SVGAGI (reference sequence). With 2 bases clipped from V and 5 bases from J, the junction kept 6 bases outside the gene matches. In nucleotides, the CDR3 is TGTGCCAGCAGTTACCCGGGACAGGGGGCTGGGACTGAAGCTTTCTTT. Its translation: CASSYPGQGAGTEAFF.

This clone was detected ten times or more. The chain combines TRBV11-2 with TRBJ2-1; D gene ambiguous. Trimming took off 4 bases at V and 9 bases at J, with 13 bases between the two ends. The CDR3 runs to 13 residues. Per the germline V gene, CDR1 is SGHAT and CDR2 is FQNNGV. The CDR3 reads CASSSPGGAEQFF. CDR3 DNA sequence: TGTGCCAGCAGCTCACCAGGCGGCGCTGAGCAGTTCTTC.

This clone was seen ten or more times. The chain combines TRBV9 with TRBJ2-1; D is unclear. In germline, CDR1 is SGDLS, CDR2 YYNGEE. V gave up 4 bases and J gave up 6 bases, with 11 bases separating them. The CDR3 extends over 13 amino acids. The CDR3 sequence is CASSLRLSNEQFF. The CDR3 bases are TGTGCCAGCAGCCTCCGGCTTTCCAATGAGCAGTTCTTC.

This clone was seen ten or more times. CDR3 sequence (DNA): TGTGCCAGCAGTTACTACGGGGGTTCCCCTTTAGGTAGCACAGATACGCAGTATTTT. It codes for CASSYYGGSPLGSTDTQYF. The chain joins TRBV6-2 or TRBV6-3 to TRBJ2-3, with D maybe TRBD2 (6 bases). The CDR3 length is 19 residues. Trimming took 1 base from V and 0 from J, leaving 20 bases between them. From germline, CDR1 is MNHEY and CDR2 SVGEGT.

This clone showed up many times. The CDR3 nucleotides are TGTGCCAGCAGCAAACTAGCGGGAGCCGCGAATGAGCAGTTCTTC. This sequence encodes CASSKLAGAANEQFF. This chain joins TRBV7-9 and TRBJ2-1; 11 nucleotides align to TRBD2. V lost 5 bases, J lost 7 bases, and 7 bases stayed unmatched. Germline assignment: CDR1 SEHNR and CDR2 FQNEAQ (reference sequence). The CDR3 runs to 15 residues.

V usage is TRBV12-3 or TRBV12-4 and J usage is TRBJ2-7; TRBD2 is a possible D gene (6 bases). This CDR3 region has 14 residues. V lost 1 base and J lost 7, with 14 bases in between. CDR3 loop: CASSLGGTAGEQYF. CDR3 nucleotides: TGTGCCAGCAGTTTAGGAGGGACGGCGGGGGAGCAGTACTTC.

This clone turned up a few times. This chain's CDR3 is CASSLGQGVDNSPLHF. In nucleotides, the CDR3 is TGCGCCAGCAGCTTGGGTCAGGGGGTCGACAATTCACCCCTCCACTTT. The chain recombines TRBV5-1 with TRBJ1-6, with TRBD1 identical over 7 bases. The length of the CDR3 is 16 residues. V trimming: 0 bases; J trimming: 7 bases; junction bases outside the gene matches: 7. Germline CDR1 reads SGHRS; CDR2 reads YFSETQ.

The table lists this clone with many counts. V usage is TRBV5-4 and J usage is TRBJ1-1; 7 bases map to TRBD1. Trimming removed 4 bases from V and 5 bases from J; junction bases left unmatched: 8. The germline V gene has CDR1 SGHNT and CDR2 YYREEE (reference sequence). The CDR3 loop spans 14 amino acids. In DNA form, the CDR3 reads TGTGCCAGCAGCAATAGACAGGGTCTTACTGAAGCTTTCTTT. Protein product: CASSNRQGLTEAFF.

This clone has a count of ten or more. This chain joins TRBV10-3 and TRBJ1-2, with 7 bases that match TRBD1. V dropped 7 bases and J dropped 8; count of bases not matched to a gene: 7. CDR1 ENHRY and CDR2 SYGVKD come from the germline V gene. The CDR3 loop spans 12 amino acids. The CDR3 bases are TGTGCCATCACAACAGGGGAGTCGGGCTACACCTTC. This sequence encodes CAITTGESGYTF.

The chain joins TRBV6-1 to TRBJ2-7; 12 positions match TRBD2. V dropped 6 bases and J dropped 6; count of bases not matched to a gene: 12. CDR1 is MNHNS, CDR2 SASEGT, per germline. The CDR3 has 16 amino acids. In DNA, the CDR3 is TGTGCCAGCAGACAGAATAGACTAGCGGGAGTGGGCGAGCAGTACTTC. Its protein product is CASRQNRLAGVGEQYF.

The chain employs TRBV7-3 and TRBJ2-1; 10 positions agree with TRBD2. CDR1 is SGHTA and CDR2 is FQGTGA in the germline V gene. V trimming: 6 bases; J trimming: 5 bases; junction bases outside the gene matches: 7. This CDR3 is 15 amino acids long. The CDR3 DNA sequence: TGTGCCAGCAGTCTAACTAGCGGGATAAACAATGAGCAGTTCTTC. The encoded protein is CASSLTSGINNEQFF.

This clone has just a few counts. This CDR3 reads CASSLIVQSQHF. The CDR3 nucleotides read TGTGCCAGCAGTTTAATCGTCCAGTCCCAGCATTTT. J is TRBJ1-5 and V is TRBV28; D remains unclear. Trimming pared 2 bases from V and 11 bases from J, leaving 10 bases between. Germline CDR1 reads MDHEN; CDR2 reads SYDVKM. The length of the CDR3 is 12 residues.

This clone was detected many times. The chain recombines TRBV6-1 with TRBJ2-7; 12 nucleotides match TRBD2. Trimming removed 0 bases from V and 5 bases from J; junction bases left unmatched: 5. Per the germline V gene, CDR1 is MNHNS and CDR2 is SASEGT. The CDR3 loop spans 16 amino acids. CDR3 in amino acids: CASSEASSGGAHEQYF. DNA of the CDR3: TGTGCCAGCAGTGAAGCGTCTAGCGGGGGGGCCCACGAGCAGTACTTC.

This clone was seen ten or more times. A much larger clone lies a single base off, so this may be a read error. The rearrangement joins TRBV19 to TRBJ1-4; a possible D gene is TRBD1 (5 bases). The germline V and J ends were trimmed by 7 bases and 5 bases, with 14 bases remaining between them. Germline assignment: CDR1 LNHDA and CDR2 SQIVND (reference sequence). The CDR3 has 14 residues. This chain's CDR3 is CASNRGPINEKLFF. CDR3 DNA sequence: TGTGCCAGTAATCGGGGCCCGATAAATGAAAAACTGTTTTTT.